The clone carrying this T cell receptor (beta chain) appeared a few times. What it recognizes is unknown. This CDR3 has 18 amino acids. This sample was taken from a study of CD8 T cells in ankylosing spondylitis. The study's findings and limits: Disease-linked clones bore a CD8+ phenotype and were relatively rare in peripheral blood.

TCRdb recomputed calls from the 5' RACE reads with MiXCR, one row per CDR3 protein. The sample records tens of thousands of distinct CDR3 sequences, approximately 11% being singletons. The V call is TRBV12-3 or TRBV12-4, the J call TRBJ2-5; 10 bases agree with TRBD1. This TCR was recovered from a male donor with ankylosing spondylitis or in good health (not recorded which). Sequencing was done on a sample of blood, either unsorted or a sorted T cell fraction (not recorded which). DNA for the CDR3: TGTACCCGCAGTCCCCTGAGTATTGGGACAGGGGTACAAGAGACCCAGTACTTC. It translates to CTRSPLSIGTGVQETQYF.